This T cell receptor beta chain is from a study of vaccination and CD4 T cells after COVID-19. Across the study: Convalescent individuals numbered four females and six males, two being Hispanic.

CDR3 length: 17 residues. Losses at the gene ends were 5 bases for V and 5 bases for J; bases not matched to a gene: 15. Germline CDR1 MDHEN, CDR2 SYDVKM. Sequenced with the Oncomine TCR Beta short-read assay was DNA taken from cultured CD4+ T cells. Via MiXCR, TCRdb re-called the PCR reads, giving one row per CDR3 protein. Of tens of thousands of distinct CDR3 sequences listed, around 45% were seen once; the top ten hold 5% to 6.5%. As concerns this clonotype: Its antigen is unidentified.

Treatment indicated: roughly 11-day PBMC culture with coronavirus spike peptide pools or control peptides (ViraFEST assay). It was with about 10 IU/ml IL-2 and around 10 ug/ml peptide pools that 2.2 million or so PBMCs per well were cultured. This chain connects TRBV28 to TRBJ1-5, with 7 bases identical to TRBD1. The sequencing sample was made of CD4+ T cells from blood, cultured in vitro. The receptor was isolated from a human donor who had recovered from COVID-19. The CDR3 loop is CASSPAKTGRRHQPQHF. CDR3 nucleotide sequence: TGTGCCAGCAGTCCCGCCAAGACAGGGAGACGCCATCAGCCCCAGCATTTT.